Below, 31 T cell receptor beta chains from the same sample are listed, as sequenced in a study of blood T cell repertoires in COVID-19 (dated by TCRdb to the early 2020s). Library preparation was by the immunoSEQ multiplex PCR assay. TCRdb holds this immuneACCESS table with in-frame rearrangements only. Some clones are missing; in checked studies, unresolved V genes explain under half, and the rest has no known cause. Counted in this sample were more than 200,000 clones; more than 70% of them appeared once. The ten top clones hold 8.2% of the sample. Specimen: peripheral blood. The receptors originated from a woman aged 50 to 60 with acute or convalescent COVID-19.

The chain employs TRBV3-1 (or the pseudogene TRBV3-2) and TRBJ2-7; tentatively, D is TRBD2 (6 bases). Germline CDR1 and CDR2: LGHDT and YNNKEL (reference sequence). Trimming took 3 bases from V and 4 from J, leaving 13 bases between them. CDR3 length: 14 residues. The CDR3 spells CASSQGVGGYEQYF. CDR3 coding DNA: TGTGCCAGCAGCCAGGGGGTTGGGGGGTACGAGCAGTACTTC.

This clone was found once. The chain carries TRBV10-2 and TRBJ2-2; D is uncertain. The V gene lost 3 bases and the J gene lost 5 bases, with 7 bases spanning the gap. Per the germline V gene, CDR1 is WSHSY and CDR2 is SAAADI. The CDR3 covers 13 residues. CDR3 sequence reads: CASSDRQTGELFF. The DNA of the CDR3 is TGCGCCAGCAGTGATCGTCAGACCGGGGAGCTGTTTTTT.

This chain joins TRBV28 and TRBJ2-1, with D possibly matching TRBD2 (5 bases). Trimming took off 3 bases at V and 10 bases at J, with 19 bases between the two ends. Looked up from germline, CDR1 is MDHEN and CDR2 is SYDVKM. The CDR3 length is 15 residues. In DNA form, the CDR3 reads TGTGCCAGCAGTTTTTTTTTGGGCGGGTCCGGGGAGCAGTTCTTC. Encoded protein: CASSFFLGGSGEQFF. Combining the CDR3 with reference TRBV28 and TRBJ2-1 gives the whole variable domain DVKVTQSSRYLVKRTGEKVFLECVQDMDHENMFWYRQDPGLGLRLIYFSYDVKMKEKGDIPEGYSVSREKKERFSLILESASTNQTSMYLCASSFFLGGSGEQFFGPGTRLTVL.

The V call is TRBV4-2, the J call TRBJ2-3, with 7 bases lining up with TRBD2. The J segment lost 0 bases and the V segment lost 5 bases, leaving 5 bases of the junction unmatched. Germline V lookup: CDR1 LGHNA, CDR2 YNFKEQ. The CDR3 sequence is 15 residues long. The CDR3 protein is CASSNRLASTDTQYF. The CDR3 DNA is TGTGCCAGCAGCAATAGACTAGCTAGCACAGATACGCAGTATTTT.

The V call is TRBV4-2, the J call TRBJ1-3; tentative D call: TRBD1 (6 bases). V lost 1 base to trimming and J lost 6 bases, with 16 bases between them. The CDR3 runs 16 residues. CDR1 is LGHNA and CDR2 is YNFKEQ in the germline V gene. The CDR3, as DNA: TGTGCCAGCAGCCAAGGTACAGGGTCCTTAGAAAACACCATATATTTT. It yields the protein CASSQGTGSLENTIYF.

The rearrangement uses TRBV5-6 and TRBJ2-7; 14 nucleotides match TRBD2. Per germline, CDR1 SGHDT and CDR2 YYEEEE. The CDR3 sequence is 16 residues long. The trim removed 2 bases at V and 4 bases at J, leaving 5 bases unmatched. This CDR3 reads CASSFMGLAGVYEQYF. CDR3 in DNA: TGTGCCAGCAGCTTTATGGGACTAGCGGGAGTGTACGAGCAGTACTTC. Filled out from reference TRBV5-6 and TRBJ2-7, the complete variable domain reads DAGVTQSPTHLIKTRGQQVTLRCSPKSGHDTVSWYQQALGQGPQFIFQYYEEEERQRGNFPDRFSGHQFPNYSSELNVNALLLGDSALYLCASSFMGLAGVYEQYFGPGTRLTVT.

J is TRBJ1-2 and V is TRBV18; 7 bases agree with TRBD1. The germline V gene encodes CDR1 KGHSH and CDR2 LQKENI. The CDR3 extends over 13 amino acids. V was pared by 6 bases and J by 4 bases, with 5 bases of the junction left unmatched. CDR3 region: CASSPDRIYGYTF. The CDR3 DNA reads TGTGCCAGCTCCCCGGACAGGATCTATGGCTACACCTTC.

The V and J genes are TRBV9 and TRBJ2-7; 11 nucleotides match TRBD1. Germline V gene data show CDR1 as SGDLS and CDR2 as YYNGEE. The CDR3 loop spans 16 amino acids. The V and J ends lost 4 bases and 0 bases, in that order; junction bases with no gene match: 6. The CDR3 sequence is CASSPGTGGGSYEQYF. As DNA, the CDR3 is TGTGCCAGCAGCCCCGGGACAGGGGGGGGCTCCTACGAGCAGTACTTC.

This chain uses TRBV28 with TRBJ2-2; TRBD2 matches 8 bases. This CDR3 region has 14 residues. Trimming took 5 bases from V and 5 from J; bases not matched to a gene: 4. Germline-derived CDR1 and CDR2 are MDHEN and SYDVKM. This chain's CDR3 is CASSPPSGTGELFF. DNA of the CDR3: TGTGCCAGCAGTCCCCCTAGCGGGACCGGGGAGCTGTTTTTT.

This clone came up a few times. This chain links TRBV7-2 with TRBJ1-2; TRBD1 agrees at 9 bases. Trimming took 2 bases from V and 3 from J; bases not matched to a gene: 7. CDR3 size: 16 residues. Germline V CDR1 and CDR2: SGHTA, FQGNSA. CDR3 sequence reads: CASSLMGQGVDYGYTF. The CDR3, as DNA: TGTGCCAGCAGCTTAATGGGACAGGGAGTAGACTATGGCTACACCTTC.

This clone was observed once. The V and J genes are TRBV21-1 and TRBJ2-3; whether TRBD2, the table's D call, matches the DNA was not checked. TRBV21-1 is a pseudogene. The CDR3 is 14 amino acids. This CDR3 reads CASSKHLKQDTQYF. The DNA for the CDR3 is TGTGCCAGCAGCAAACACCTCAAGCAAGATACGCAGTATTTT.

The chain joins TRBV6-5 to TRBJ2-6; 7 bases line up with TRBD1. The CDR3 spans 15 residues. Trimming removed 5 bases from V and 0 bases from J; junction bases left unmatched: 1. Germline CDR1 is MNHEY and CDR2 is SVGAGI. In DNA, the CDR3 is TGTGCCAGCAGTAGGGACAGCTCTGGGGCCAACGTCCTGACTTTC. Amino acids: CASSRDSSGANVLTF.

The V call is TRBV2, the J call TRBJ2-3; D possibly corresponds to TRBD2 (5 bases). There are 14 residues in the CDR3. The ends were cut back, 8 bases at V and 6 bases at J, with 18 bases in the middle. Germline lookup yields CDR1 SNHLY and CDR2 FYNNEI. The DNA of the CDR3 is TGTGCCAGCGCCCCAACCCGTTCGGGGGATACGCAGTATTTT. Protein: CASAPTRSGDTQYF.

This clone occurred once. The DNA of the CDR3 is TGTGCCAGCAGCCTCGGCACCGGGGAGCTGTTTTTT. It encodes CASSLGTGELFF. This sequence joins TRBV7-3 and TRBJ2-2; D gene ambiguous. The germline gives CDR1 SGHTA, CDR2 FQGTGA. The ends were cut back, 5 bases at V and 4 bases at J, with 5 bases in the middle. CDR3 length: 12 amino acids.

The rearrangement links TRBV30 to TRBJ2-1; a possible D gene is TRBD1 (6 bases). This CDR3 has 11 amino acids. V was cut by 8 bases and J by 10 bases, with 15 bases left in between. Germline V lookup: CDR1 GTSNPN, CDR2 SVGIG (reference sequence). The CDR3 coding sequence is TGTGCCGGGATCAGGGGCAGGGAGCAGTTCTTC. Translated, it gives CAGIRGREQFF.

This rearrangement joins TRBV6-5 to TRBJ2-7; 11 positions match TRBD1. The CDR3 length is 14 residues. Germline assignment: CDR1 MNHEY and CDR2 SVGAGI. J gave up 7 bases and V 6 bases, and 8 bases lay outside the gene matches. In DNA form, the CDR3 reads TGTGCCAGCAGCCCGGACAGGGGGCTAGAAGAGCAGTACTTC. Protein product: CASSPDRGLEEQYF.

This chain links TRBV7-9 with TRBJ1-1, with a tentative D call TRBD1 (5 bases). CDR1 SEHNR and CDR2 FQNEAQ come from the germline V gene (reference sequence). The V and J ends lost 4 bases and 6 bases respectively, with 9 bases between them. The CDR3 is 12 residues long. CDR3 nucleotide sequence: TGTGCCAGCAGCTCCGGGGGAGCTGAAGCTTTCTTT. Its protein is CASSSGGAEAFF.

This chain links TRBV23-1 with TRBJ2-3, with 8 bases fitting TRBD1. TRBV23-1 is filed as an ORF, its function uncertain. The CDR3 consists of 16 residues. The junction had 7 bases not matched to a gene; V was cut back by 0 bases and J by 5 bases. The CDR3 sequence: CASSQSPGGEIDTQYF. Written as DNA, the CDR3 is TGCGCCAGCAGTCAATCTCCAGGGGGCGAGATAGATACGCAGTATTTT.

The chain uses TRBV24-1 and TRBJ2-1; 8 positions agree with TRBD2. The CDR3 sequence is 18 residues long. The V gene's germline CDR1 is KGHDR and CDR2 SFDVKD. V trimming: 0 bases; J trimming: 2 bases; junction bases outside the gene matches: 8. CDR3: CATSDLSPAGGAYNEQFF. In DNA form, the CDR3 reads TGTGCCACCAGTGATTTGAGTCCGGCGGGAGGAGCCTACAATGAGCAGTTCTTC.

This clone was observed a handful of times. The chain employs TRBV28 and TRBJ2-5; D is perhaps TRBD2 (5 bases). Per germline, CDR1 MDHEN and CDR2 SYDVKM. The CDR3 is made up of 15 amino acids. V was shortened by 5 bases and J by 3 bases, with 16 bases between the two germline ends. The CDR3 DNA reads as TGTGCCAGCAGTCCTGAAAGGCGAGGGAAAGAGACCCAGTACTTC. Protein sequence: CASSPERRGKETQYF.

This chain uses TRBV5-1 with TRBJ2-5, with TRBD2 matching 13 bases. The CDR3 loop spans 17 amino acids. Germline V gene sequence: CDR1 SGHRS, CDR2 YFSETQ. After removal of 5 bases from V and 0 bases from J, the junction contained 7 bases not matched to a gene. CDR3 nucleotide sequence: TGCGCCAGCAGTTCGGGACTAGCGGGATTGTACCAAGAGACCCAGTACTTC. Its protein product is CASSSGLAGLYQETQYF.

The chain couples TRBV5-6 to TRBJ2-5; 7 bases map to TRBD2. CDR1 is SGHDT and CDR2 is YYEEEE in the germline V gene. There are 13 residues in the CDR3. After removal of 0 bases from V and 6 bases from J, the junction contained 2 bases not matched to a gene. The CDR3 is CASSLGGGQTQYF. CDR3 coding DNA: TGTGCCAGCAGCTTGGGGGGAGGGCAGACCCAGTACTTC.

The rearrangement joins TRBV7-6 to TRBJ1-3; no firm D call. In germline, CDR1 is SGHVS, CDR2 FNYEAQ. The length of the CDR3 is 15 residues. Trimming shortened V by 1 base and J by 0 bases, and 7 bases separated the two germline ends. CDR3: CASSLGVLSGNTIYF. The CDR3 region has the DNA TGTGCCAGCAGCTTAGGAGTCCTCTCTGGAAACACCATATATTTT.

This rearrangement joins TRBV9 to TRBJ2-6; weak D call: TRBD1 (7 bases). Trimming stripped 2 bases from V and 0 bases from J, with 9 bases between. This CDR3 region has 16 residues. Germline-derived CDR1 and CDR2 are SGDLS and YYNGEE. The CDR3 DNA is TGTGCCAGCAGCGTCAGGGGGGACTCTGGGGCCAACGTCCTGACTTTC. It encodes CASSVRGDSGANVLTF.

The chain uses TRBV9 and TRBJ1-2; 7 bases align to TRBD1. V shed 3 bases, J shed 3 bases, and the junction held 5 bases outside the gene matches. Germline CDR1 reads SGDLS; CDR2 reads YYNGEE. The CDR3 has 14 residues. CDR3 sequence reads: CASSGPGGHYGYTF. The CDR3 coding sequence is TGTGCCAGCAGCGGACCAGGGGGTCACTATGGCTACACCTTC.

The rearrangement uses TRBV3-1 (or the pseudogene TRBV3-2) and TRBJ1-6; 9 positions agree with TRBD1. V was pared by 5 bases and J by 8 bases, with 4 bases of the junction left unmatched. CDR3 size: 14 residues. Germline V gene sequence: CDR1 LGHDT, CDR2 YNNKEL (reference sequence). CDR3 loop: CASSEGQGHSPLHF. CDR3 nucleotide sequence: TGTGCCAGCAGCGAAGGACAGGGGCATTCACCCCTCCACTTT.

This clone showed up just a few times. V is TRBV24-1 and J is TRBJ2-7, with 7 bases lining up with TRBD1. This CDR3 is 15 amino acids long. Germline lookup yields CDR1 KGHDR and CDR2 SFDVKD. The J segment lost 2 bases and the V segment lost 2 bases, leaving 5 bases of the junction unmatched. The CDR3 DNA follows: TGTGCCACCAGTGATTCAGGACAGGCCACCTACGAGCAGTACTTC. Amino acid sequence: CATSDSGQATYEQYF.

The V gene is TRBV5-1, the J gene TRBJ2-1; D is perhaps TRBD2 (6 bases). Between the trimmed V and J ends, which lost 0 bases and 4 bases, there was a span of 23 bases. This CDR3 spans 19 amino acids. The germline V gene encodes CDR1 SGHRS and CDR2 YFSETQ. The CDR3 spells CASSLAWVTSGHLYNEQFF. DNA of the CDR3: TGCGCCAGCAGCTTGGCATGGGTGACCAGCGGGCATCTATACAATGAGCAGTTCTTC. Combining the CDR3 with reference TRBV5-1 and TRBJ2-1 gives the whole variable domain KAGVTQTPRYLIKTRGQQVTLSCSPISGHRSVSWYQQTPGQGLQFLFEYFSETQRNKGNFPGRFSGRQFSNSRSEMNVSTLELGDSALYLCASSLAWVTSGHLYNEQFFGPGTRLTVL.

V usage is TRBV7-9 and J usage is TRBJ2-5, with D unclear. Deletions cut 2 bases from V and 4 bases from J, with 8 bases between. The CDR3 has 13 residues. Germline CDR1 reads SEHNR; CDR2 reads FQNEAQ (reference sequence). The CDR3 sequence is CASSLNLRETQYF. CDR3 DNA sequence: TGTGCCAGCAGCTTAAATCTCCGAGAGACCCAGTACTTC.

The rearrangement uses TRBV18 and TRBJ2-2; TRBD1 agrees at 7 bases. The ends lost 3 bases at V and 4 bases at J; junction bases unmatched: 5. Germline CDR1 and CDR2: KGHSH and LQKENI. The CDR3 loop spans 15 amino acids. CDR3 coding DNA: TGTGCCAGCTCACCGTACAGGGGATTCACCGGGGAGCTGTTTTTT. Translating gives CASSPYRGFTGELFF.

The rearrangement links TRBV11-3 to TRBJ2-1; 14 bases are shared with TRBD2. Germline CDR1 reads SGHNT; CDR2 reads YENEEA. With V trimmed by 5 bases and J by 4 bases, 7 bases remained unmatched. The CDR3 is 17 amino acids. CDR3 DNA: TGTGCCAGCAGCCCGGGACTAGCGGGAGAGGGGTACAATGAGCAGTTCTTC. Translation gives CASSPGLAGEGYNEQFF.